The present TCR beta chain was sequenced within a study of blood T cell repertoires in COVID-19. Across the whole study: There were acute and convalescent COVID-19 samples, and they came from the United States, Italy and Spain. Sample material is recorded as cDNA or gDNA derived from T cells, B-cell-depleted T cells, or PBMCs.

The V end lost 6 bases, the J end lost 2 bases, and 14 bases lay between the germline ends. CDR3 length equals 14 residues. Per the germline V gene, CDR1 is MNHEY and CDR2 is SMNVEV (reference sequence). Methods used by the authors: Amplification with reference gene primers provided the estimates of nucleated cell counts. Repertoires were generated with immunoSEQ multiplex PCR, while TCRdb's copy carries only in-frame clones and drops some. The DNA was the basis for D and trimming; V, J and clone size are from that table. The data show about 130,000 clones, about 80% seen once. The rearrangement joins TRBV27 to TRBJ2-7, with D tentatively TRBD1 (6 bases). This TCR came from a middle-aged man with active or convalescent COVID-19. Sequenced input: peripheral blood. CDR3 in amino acids: CASSYVGGAYEQYF. The CDR3 DNA is TGTGCCAGCAGCTACGTAGGGGGTGCCTACGAGCAGTACTTC.